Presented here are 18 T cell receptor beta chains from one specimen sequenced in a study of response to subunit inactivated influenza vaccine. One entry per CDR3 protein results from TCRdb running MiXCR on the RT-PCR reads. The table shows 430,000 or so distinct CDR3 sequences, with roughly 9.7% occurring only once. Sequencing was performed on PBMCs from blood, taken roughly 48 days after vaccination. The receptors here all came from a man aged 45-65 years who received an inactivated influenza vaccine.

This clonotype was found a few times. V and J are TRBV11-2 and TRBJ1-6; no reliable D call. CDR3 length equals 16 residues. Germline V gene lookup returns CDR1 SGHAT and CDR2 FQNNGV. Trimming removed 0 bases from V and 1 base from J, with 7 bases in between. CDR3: CASSLDERSYNSPLHF. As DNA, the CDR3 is TGTGCCAGCAGCTTAGACGAACGGTCCTATAATTCACCCCTCCACTTT.

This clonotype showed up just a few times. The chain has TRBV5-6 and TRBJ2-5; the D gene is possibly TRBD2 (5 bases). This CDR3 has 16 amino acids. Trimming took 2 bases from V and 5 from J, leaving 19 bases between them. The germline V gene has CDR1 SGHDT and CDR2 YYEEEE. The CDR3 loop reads CASSFTSFLGMETQYF. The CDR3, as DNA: TGTGCCAGCAGCTTCACTAGTTTTCTCGGAATGGAGACCCAGTACTTC. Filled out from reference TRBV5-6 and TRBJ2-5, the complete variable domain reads DAGVTQSPTHLIKTRGQQVTLRCSPKSGHDTVSWYQQALGQGPQFIFQYYEEEERQRGNFPDRFSGHQFPNYSSELNVNALLLGDSALYLCASSFTSFLGMETQYFGPGTRLLVL.

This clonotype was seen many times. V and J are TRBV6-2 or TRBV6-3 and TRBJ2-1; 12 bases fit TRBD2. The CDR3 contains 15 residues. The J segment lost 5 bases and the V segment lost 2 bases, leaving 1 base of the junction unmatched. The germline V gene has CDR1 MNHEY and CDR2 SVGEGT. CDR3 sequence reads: CASSYGLAGNNEQFF. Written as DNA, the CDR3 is TGTGCCAGCAGTTACGGACTAGCGGGAAACAATGAGCAGTTCTTC.

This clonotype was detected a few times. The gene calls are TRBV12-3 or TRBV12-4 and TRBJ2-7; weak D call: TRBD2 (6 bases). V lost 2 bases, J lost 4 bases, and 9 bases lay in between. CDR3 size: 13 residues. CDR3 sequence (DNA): TGTGCCAGCAGTTTAATTGGAGGGTACGAGCAGTACTTC. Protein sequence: CASSLIGGYEQYF.

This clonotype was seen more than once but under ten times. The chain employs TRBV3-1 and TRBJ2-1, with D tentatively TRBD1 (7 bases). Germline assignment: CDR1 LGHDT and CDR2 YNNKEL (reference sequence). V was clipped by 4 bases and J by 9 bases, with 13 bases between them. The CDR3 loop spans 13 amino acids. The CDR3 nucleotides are TGTGCCAGCAGCCGCCAGCAGGGGGGTGAGCAGTTCTTC. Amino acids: CASSRQQGGEQFF.

CDR3 nucleotide sequence: TGCGCCAGCAGCTTGATGACTCATCAAGAGACCCAGTACTTC. This sequence encodes CASSLMTHQETQYF. V is TRBV5-1 and J is TRBJ2-5; D not certain. Trimming removed 1 base at V and 2 bases at J, with 9 bases between. Germline lookup yields CDR1 SGHRS and CDR2 YFSETQ. CDR3 length: 14 residues.

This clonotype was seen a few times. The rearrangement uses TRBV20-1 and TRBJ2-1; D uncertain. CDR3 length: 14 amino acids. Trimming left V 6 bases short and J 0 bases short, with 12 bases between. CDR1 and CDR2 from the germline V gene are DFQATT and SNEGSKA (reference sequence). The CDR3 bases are TGCAGTGCCGGTAAAGCCTCCTCCTACAATGAGCAGTTCTTC. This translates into CSAGKASSYNEQFF.

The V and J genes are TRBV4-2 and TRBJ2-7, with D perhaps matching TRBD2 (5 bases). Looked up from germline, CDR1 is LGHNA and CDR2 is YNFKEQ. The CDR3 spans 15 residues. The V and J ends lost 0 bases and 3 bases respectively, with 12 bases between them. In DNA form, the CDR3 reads TGTGCCAGCAGCCAAGATGATTCGGGGAGCTACGAGCAGTACTTC. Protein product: CASSQDDSGSYEQYF.

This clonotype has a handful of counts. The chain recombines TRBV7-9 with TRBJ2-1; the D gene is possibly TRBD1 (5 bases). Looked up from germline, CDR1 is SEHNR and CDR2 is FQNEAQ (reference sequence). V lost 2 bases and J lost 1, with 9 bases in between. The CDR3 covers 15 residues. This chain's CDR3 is CASSLQGKSYNEQFF. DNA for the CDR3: TGTGCCAGCAGCTTACAGGGCAAGTCCTACAATGAGCAGTTCTTC.

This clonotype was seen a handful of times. Here the CDR3 reads CASSLDPGGGYTF. DNA of the CDR3: TGCGCCAGCAGCTTGGACCCGGGGGGTGGCTACACCTTC. The chain recombines TRBV5-1 with TRBJ1-2, with a weak D call TRBD1 (5 bases). Trimming stripped 0 bases from V and 7 bases from J, with 10 bases between. Germline CDR1 and CDR2: SGHRS and YFSETQ. The CDR3 length is 13 residues. Using reference TRBV5-1 and TRBJ1-2 for the parts outside the CDR3, the full variable domain is KAGVTQTPRYLIKTRGQQVTLSCSPISGHRSVSWYQQTPGQGLQFLFEYFSETQRNKGNFPGRFSGRQFSNSRSEMNVSTLELGDSALYLCASSLDPGGGYTFGSGTRLTVV.

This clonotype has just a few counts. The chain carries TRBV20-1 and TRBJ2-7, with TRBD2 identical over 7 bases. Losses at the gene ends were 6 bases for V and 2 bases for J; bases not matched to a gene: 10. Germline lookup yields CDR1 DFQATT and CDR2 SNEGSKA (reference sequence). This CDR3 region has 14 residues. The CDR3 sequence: CSATRLAGAYEQYF. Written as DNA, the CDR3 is TGCAGTGCCACTCGGTTGGCGGGGGCCTACGAGCAGTACTTC.

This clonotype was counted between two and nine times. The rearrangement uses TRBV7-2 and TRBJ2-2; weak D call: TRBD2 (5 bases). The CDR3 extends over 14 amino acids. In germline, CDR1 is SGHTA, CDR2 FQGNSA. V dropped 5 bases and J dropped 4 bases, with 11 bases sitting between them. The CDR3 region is CASSARAGTGELFF. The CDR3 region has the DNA TGTGCCAGCAGCGCAAGGGCGGGCACCGGGGAGCTGTTTTTT.

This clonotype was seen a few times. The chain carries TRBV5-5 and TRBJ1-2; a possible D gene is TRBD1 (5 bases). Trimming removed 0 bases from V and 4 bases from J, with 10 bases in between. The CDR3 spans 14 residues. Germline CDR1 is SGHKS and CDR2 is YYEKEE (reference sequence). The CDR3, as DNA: TGTGCCAGCAGCTTGGAGGGACGCCGCTATGGCTACACCTTC. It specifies CASSLEGRRYGYTF.

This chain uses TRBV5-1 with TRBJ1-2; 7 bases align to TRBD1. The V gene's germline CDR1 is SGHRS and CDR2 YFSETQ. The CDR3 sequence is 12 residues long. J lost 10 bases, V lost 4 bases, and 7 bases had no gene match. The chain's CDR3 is CASSRGQSDYTF. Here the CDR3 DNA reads TGCGCCAGCAGCAGGGGACAGAGTGACTACACCTTC.

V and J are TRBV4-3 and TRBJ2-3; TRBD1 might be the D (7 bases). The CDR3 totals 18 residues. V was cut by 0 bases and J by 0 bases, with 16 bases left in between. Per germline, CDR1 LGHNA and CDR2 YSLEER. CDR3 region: CASSQDWGAGGSTDTQYF. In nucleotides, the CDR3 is TGCGCCAGCAGCCAAGACTGGGGGGCAGGGGGAAGCACAGATACGCAGTATTTT.

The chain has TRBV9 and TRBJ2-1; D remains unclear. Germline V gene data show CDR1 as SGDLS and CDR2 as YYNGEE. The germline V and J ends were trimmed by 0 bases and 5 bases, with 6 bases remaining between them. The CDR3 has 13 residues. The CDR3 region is CASSVALDNEQFF. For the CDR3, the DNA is TGTGCCAGCAGCGTAGCATTGGACAATGAGCAGTTCTTC.

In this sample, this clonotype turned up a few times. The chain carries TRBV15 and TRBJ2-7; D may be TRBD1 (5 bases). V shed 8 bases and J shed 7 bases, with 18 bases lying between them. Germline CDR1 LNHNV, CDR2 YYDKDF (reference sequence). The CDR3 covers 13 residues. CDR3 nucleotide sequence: TGTGCCACCGCCGCAGGGCTGGCTCAAGAGCAGTACTTC. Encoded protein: CATAAGLAQEQYF.

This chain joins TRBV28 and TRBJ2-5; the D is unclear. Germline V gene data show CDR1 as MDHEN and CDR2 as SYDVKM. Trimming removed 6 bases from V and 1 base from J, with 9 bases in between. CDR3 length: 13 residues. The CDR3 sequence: CASRTPVQETQYF. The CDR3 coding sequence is TGTGCCAGCAGGACGCCTGTCCAAGAGACCCAGTACTTC.